The 10 T cell receptor beta chains below were found in one sample sequenced in a study of regulatory T cells in long-lasting Graves disease. CDR3-region Arm-PCR and iRepertoire HTBI primers produced the TCR beta libraries. From the multiplex PCR reads, TCRdb called clonotypes with MiXCR, one entry per CDR3 protein. The sample lists roughly 500,000 distinct CDR3 sequences; roughly 21% were seen once. Time point defined: persistent/refractory GD, antithyroid drugs over 5 years with positive TRAb. Researchers made the TCR library from RNA that was extracted from PBMCs. The source material was peripheral blood mononuclear cells (PBMCs), sampled when the disease was refractory, from a patient treated with antithyroid drugs. The receptors were sampled from a female donor with Graves disease.

This rearrangement joins TRBV5-5 to TRBJ2-7, with 7 bases fitting TRBD1. V lost 0 bases, J lost 7 bases, and 7 bases stayed unmatched. This CDR3 has 14 residues. Germline CDR1 reads SGHKS; CDR2 reads YYEKEE (reference sequence). This CDR3 is CASSLVTGALEQYF. The CDR3 DNA follows: TGTGCCAGCAGCTTGGTAACAGGGGCCCTTGAGCAGTACTTC. Together with reference TRBV5-5 and TRBJ2-7, the CDR3 gives the full variable domain: DAGVTQSPTHLIKTRGQQVTLRCSPISGHKSVSWYQQVLGQGPQFIFQYYEKEERGRGNFPDRFSARQFPNYSSELNVNALLLGDSALYLCASSLVTGALEQYFGPGTRLTVT.

A word on this clonotype: A much larger clone lies one base from this, so it may be a read error. The conserved phenylalanine or tryptophan is not found at the CDR3 terminus, so this likely reflects a read error. The CDR3 region is CASSEVGTYGYTS. The CDR3 DNA sequence: TGTGCCAGCTCCGAGGTGGGGACCTATGGCTACACCTCC. This sequence joins TRBV28 and TRBJ1-2; a weak D match, TRBD1 (5 bases). This CDR3 is built from 13 residues. Trimming took 8 bases from V and 4 from J, leaving 14 bases between them. Germline CDR1 reads MDHEN; CDR2 reads SYDVKM.

The chain joins TRBV20-1 to TRBJ2-7; 14 bases map to TRBD2. The CDR3 is made up of 16 amino acids. V dropped 5 bases and J dropped 6; count of bases not matched to a gene: 12. Looked up from germline, CDR1 is DFQATT and CDR2 is SNEGSKA (reference sequence). Here the CDR3 DNA reads TGCAGTGCTCATTCCGGGACTAGCGGGAGAGGAACCGAGCAGTACTTC. Translation: CSAHSGTSGRGTEQYF.

The chain joins TRBV7-9 to TRBJ2-7; D unclear. The V and J ends lost 2 bases and 1 base respectively, with 9 bases between them. There are 14 residues in the CDR3. Per germline, CDR1 SEHNR and CDR2 FQNEAQ (reference sequence). The CDR3 nucleotides read TGTGCCAGCAGCTTAACTACTTTTTCCTACGAGCAGTACTTC. Protein sequence: CASSLTTFSYEQYF.

For this clonotype: A much larger clone differs by one base, so this may be a read error. This rearrangement joins TRBV6-1 to TRBJ1-2; TRBD1 is a possible D gene (5 bases). Germline CDR1 MNHNS, CDR2 SASEGT. The CDR3 is made up of 14 amino acids. The CDR3 DNA reads as TGTGCCAGCGGTGAACGTCCAGGGCAACTACGCTACACCTTC. Protein sequence: CASGERPGQLRYTF.

This chain joins TRBV25-1 and TRBJ2-2; 9 bases are a match to TRBD1. J gave up 6 bases and V 8 bases, and 10 bases lay outside the gene matches. Per the germline V gene, CDR1 is MGHDK and CDR2 is SYGVNS. This CDR3 comprises 15 residues. The chain's CDR3 is CASAETGGVAGELFF. The CDR3 bases are TGTGCCAGCGCTGAGACAGGGGGAGTCGCCGGGGAGCTGTTTTTT.

The chain couples TRBV6-2 or TRBV6-3 to TRBJ2-1, with 11 bases lining up with TRBD1. The germline V gene has CDR1 MNHEY and CDR2 SVGEGT. Trimming at V came to 7 bases and at J to 4 bases, leaving 12 bases not matched to a gene. This CDR3 comprises 17 residues. CDR3 DNA: TGTGCCAGCACTGACTCGACCGGGACAGGGGGATACAATGAGCAGTTCTTC. This translates into CASTDSTGTGGYNEQFF.

In this sample, this clonotype turned up many times. V gene TRBV5-6 combines with J gene TRBJ1-1; D is ambiguous. The germline CDR1 and CDR2 sequences are SGHDT and YYEEEE. CDR3 size: 16 residues. Trimming took 3 bases from V and 2 from J, leaving 17 bases between them. The CDR3: CASSSGPTSANTEAFF. Written as DNA, the CDR3 is TGTGCCAGCAGCTCTGGCCCGACGTCAGCCAACACTGAAGCTTTCTTT.

This chain uses TRBV18 with TRBJ2-5; D is possibly TRBD2 (5 bases). This CDR3 contains 14 residues. Per germline, CDR1 KGHSH and CDR2 LQKENI. V lost 3 bases and J lost 5, with 13 bases in between. The CDR3 spells CASSPQAPGETQYF. CDR3 nucleotide sequence: TGTGCCAGCTCACCGCAGGCTCCGGGGGAGACCCAGTACTTC.

The chain has TRBV4-1 and TRBJ2-5; a weak D match, TRBD2 (5 bases). From germline, CDR1 is MGHRA and CDR2 YSYEKL. With 4 bases removed from V and 1 base from J, the gap between germline ends came to 10 bases. This CDR3 is 14 amino acids long. CDR3 residues: CASSRLLVQETQYF. In DNA form, the CDR3 reads TGCGCCAGCAGCCGCTTACTAGTCCAAGAGACCCAGTACTTC.